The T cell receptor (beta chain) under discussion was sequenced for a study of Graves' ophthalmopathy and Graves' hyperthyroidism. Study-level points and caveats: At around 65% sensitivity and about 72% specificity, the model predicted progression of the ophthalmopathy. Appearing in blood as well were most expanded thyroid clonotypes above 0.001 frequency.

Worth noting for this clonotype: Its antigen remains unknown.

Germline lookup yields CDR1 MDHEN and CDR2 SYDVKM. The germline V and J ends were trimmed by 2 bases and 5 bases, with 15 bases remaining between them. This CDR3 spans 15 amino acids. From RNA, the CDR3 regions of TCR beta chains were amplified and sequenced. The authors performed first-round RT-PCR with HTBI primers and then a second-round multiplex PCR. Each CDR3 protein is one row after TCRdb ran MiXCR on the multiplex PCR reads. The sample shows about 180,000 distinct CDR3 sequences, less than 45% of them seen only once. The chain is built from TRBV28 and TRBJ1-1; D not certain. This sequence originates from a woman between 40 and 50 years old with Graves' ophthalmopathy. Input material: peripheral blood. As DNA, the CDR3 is TGTGCCAGCAGTTTAAGAGTCGAAGGGAAGACTGAAGCTTTCTTT. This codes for CASSLRVEGKTEAFF.